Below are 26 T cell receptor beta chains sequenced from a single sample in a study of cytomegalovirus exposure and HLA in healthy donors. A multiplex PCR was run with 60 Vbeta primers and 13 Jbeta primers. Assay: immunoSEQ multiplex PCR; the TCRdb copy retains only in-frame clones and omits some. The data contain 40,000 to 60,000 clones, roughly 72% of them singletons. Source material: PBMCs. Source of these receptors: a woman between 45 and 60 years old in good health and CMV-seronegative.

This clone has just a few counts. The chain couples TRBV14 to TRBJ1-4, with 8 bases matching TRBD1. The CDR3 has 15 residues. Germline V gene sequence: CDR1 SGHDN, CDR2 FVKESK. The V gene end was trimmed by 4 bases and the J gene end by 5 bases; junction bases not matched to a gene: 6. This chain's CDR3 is CASSLRTGWNEKLFF. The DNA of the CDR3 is TGTGCCAGCAGCCTCCGGACAGGGTGGAATGAAAAACTGTTTTTT.

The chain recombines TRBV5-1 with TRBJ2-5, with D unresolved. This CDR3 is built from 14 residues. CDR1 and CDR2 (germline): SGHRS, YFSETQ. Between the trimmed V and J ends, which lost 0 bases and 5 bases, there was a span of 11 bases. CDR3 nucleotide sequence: TGCGCCAGCAGCTTGGTGGTAGGAGCCGAGACCCAGTACTTC. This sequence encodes CASSLVVGAETQYF.

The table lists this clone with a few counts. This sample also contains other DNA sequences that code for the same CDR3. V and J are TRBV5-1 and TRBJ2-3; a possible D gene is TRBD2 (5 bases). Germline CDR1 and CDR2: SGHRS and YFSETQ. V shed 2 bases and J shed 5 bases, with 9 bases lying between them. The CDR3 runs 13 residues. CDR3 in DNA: TGCGCCAGCAGCTTTCCCGGGGAAGATACGCAGTATTTT. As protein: CASSFPGEDTQYF.

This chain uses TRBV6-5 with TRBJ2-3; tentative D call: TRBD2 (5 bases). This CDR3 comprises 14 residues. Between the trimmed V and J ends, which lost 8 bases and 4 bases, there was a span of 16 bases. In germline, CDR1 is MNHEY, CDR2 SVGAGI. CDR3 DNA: TGTGCCAGCCGGAGGTCCGAAGGATCAGATACGCAGTATTTT. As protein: CASRRSEGSDTQYF.

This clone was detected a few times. CDR3 protein: CASSKVCARGFVYNEQFF. The CDR3, as DNA: TGTGCCAGCAGCAAAGTGTGTGCACGGGGGTTCGTTTACAATGAGCAGTTCTTC. The chain combines TRBV21-1 with TRBJ2-1; TRBD2, as called in the table, went unchecked against the DNA. TRBV21-1 is termed a pseudogene. The CDR3 has 18 amino acids.

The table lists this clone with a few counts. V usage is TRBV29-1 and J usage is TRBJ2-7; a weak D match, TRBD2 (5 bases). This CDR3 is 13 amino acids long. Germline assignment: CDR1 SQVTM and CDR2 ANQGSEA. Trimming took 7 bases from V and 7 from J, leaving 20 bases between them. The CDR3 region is CSAMKRDSGEQYF. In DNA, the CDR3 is TGCAGCGCTATGAAAAGGGATTCGGGAGAGCAGTACTTC.

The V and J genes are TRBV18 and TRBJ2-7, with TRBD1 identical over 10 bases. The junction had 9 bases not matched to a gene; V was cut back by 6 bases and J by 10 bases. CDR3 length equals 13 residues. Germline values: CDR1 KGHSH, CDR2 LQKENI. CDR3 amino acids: CASSPGQGTFQYF. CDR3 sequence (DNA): TGTGCCAGCTCGCCGGGACAGGGGACGTTTCAGTACTTC.

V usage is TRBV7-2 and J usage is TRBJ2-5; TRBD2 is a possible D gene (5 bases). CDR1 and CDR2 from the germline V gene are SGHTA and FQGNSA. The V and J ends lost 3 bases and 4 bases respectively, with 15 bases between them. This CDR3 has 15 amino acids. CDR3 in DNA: TGTGCCAGCAGCTTCGTCTCCGGGAACGGAGAGACCCAGTACTTC. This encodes CASSFVSGNGETQYF.

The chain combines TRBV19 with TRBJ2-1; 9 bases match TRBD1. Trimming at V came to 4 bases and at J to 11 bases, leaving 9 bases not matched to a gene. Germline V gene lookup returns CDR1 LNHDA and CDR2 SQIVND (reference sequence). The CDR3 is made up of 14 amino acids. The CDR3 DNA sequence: TGTGCCAGTAGTACCGGGACAGGGAGCATGAAGCAGTTCTTC. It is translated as CASSTGTGSMKQFF.

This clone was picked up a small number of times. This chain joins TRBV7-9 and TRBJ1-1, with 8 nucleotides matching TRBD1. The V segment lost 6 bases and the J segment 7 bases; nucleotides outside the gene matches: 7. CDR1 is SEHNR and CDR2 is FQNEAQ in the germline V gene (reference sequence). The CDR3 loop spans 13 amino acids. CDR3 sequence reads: CASRSDRGDEAFF. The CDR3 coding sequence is TGTGCCAGCAGATCCGACAGGGGTGATGAAGCTTTCTTT.

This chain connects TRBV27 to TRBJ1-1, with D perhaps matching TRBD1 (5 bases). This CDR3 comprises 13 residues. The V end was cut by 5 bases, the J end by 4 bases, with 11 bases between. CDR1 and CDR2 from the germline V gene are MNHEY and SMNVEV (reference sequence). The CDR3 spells CASSTTQGTEAFF. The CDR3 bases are TGTGCCAGCAGTACGACTCAGGGCACTGAAGCTTTCTTT.

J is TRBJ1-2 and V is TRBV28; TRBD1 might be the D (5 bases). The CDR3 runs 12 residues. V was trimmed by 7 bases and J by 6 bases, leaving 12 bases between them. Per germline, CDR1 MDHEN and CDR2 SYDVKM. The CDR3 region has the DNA TGTGCCAGCAACGAAGGGGTGAATGGCTACACCTTC. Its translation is CASNEGVNGYTF.

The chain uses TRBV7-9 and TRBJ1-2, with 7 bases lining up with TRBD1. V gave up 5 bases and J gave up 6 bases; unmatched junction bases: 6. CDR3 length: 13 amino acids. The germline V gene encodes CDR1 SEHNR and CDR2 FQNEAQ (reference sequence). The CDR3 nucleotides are TGTGCCAGCAGCCCCAGACAGGGTGATGGCTACACCTTC. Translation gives CASSPRQGDGYTF.

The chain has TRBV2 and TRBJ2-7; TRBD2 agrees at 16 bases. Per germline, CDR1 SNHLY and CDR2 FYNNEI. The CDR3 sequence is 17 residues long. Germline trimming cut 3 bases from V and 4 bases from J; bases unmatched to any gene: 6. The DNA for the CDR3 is TGTGCCAGCAGTGACCTGGGACTAGCGGGAGGGGAATACGAGCAGTACTTC. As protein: CASSDLGLAGGEYEQYF. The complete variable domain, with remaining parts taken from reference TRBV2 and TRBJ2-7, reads EPEVTQTPSHQVTQMGQEVILRCVPISNHLYFYWYRQILGQKVEFLVSFYNNEISEKSEIFDDQFSVERPDGSNFTLKIRSTKLEDSAMYFCASSDLGLAGGEYEQYFGPGTRLTVT.

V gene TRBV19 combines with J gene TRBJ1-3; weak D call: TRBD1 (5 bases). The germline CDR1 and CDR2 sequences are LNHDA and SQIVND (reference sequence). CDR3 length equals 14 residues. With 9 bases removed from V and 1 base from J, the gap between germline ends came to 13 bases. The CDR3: CASHFGTSGNTIYF. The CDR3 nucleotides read TGTGCCAGCCATTTCGGGACTTCTGGAAACACCATATATTTT. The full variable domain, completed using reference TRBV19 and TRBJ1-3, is DGGITQSPKYLFRKEGQNVTLSCEQNLNHDAMYWYRQDPGQGLRLIYYSQIVNDFQKGDIAEGYSVSREKKESFPLTVTSAQKNPTAFYLCASHFGTSGNTIYFGEGSWLTVV.

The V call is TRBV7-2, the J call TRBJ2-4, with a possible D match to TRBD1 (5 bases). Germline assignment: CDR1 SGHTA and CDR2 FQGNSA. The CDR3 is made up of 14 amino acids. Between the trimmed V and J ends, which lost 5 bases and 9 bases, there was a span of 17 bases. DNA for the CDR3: TGTGCCAGCAGCAACAACCAGGGCCAGGGCATTCAGTACTTC. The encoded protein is CASSNNQGQGIQYF.

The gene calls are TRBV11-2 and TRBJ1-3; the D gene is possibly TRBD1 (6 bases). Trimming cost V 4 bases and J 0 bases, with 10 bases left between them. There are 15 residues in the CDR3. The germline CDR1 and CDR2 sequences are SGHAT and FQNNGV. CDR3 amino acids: CASSSRQASGNTIYF. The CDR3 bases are TGTGCCAGCAGCTCTCGACAGGCCTCTGGAAACACCATATATTTT.

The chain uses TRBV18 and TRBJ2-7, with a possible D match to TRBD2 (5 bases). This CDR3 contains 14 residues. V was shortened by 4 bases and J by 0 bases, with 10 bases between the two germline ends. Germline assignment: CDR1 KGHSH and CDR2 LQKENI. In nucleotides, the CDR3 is TGTGCCAGCTCACAAGCGGCGCTCTCCTACGAGCAGTACTTC. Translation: CASSQAALSYEQYF.

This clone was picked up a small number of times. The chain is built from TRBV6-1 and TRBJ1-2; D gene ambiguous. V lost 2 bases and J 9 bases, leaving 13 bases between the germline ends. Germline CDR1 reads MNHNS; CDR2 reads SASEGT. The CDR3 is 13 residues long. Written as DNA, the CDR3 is TGTGCCAGCAGTGAATCTTCTGTACAGCGCTACACCTTC. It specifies CASSESSVQRYTF.

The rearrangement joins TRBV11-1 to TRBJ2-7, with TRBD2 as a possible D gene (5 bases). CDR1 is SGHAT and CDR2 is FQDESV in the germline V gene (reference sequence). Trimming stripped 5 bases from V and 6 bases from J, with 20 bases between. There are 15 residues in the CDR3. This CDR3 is CASSLRTDGKGEQYF. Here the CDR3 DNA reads TGTGCCAGCAGCCTACGGACTGATGGGAAAGGCGAGCAGTACTTC. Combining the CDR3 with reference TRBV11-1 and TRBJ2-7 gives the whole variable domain EAEVAQSPRYKITEKSQAVAFWCDPISGHATLYWYRQILGQGPELLVQFQDESVVDDSQLPKDRFSAERLKGVDSTLKIQPAELGDSAMYLCASSLRTDGKGEQYFGPGTRLTVT.

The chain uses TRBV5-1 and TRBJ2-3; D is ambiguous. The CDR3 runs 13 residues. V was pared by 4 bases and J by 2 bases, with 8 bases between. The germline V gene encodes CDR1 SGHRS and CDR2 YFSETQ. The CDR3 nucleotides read TGCGCCAGCAGCCCGGTCTTCACAGATACGCAGTATTTT. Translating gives CASSPVFTDTQYF.

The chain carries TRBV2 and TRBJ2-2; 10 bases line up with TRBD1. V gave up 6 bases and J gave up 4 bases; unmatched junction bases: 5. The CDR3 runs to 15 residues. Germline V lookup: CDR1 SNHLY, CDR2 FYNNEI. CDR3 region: CASRPGTGVTGELFF. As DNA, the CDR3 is TGTGCCAGCAGGCCCGGGACAGGGGTCACCGGGGAGCTGTTTTTT.

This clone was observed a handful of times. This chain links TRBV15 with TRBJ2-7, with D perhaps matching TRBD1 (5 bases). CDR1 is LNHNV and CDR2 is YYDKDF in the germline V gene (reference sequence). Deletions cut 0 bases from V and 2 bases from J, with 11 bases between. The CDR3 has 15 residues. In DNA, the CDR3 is TGTGCCACCAGCAGAGATCCCGGACAAACCTACGAGCAGTACTTC. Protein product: CATSRDPGQTYEQYF.

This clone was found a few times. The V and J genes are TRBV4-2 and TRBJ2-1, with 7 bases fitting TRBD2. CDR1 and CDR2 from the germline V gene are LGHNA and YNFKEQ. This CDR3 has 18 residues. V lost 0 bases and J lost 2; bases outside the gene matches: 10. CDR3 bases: TGTGCCAGCAGCCAAGATTTTTGGGGACTAACGCCCTACAATGAGCAGTTCTTC. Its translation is CASSQDFWGLTPYNEQFF.

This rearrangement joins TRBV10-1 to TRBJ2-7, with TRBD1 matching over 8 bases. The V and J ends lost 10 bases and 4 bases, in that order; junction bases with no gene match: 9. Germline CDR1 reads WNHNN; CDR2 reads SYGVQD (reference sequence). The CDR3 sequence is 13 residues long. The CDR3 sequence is CANTGQELYEQYF. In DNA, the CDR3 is TGCGCCAACACGGGACAGGAATTATACGAGCAGTACTTC.

In DNA form, the CDR3 reads TGTGCCAGCAGCTTAGCGCTATGGGGCGGGGGCACAGATACGCAGTATTTT. It specifies CASSLALWGGGTDTQYF. V gene TRBV7-2 combines with J gene TRBJ2-3; maybe TRBD2 (6 bases). CDR3 length equals 17 residues. CDR1 and CDR2 (germline): SGHTA, FQGNSA. Trimming stripped 0 bases from V and 1 base from J, with 14 bases between.